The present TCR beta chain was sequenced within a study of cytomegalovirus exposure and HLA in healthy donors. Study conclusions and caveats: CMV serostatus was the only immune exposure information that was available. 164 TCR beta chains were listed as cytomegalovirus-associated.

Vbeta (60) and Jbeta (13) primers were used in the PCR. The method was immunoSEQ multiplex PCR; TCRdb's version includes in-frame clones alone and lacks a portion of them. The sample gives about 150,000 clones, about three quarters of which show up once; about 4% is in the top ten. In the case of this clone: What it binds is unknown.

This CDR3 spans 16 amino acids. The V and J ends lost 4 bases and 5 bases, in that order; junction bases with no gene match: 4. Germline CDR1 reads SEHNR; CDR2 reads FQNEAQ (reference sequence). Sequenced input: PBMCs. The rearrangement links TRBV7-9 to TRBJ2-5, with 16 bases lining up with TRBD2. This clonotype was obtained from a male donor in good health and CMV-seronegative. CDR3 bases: TGTGCCAGCAGCTCGCCGGGACTAGCGGGAGGGGAGACCCAGTACTTC. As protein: CASSSPGLAGGETQYF.